This record concerns one T cell receptor (beta chain) sequence. Its antigen is as yet unknown. Previously described methods and listed TCR primers were used for bulk TCR libraries. One entry per CDR3 protein results from TCRdb running MiXCR on the PCR reads. Of 300,000 to 350,000 distinct CDR3 sequences listed, about a fifth were seen once; the top ten hold approximately 0.83%. The sample originates from a study of molecular identifiers for immune sequencing clone quantification. Notes on the study in general: Under 1% of molecules in naive cells, but over 98% of effector molecules, belonged to clones above 20 RNA copies.

The CDR3 totals 15 residues. Germline V gene sequence: CDR1 SGHVS, CDR2 FNYEAQ. Trimming shortened V by 6 bases and J by 0 bases, and 14 bases separated the two germline ends. Libraries of naive CD8 T cells were made from roughly 18,000 to 920,000 sorted cells. They used 10%, 30% or 50% RNA. The CD8+CD4-CCR7+CD45RA+ phenotype defined the sorted naive CD8 T cells. This sequence originates from a human donor in good health. Some libraries in this study had Jurkat cell RNA spiked in. The sample comprised naive CD8+ T cells from blood, with Jurkat cell RNA spiked in. Documented subset: FACS-sorted CD8+CD4-CCR7+CD45RA+ naive T cells. The V call is TRBV7-6, the J call TRBJ1-1; no firm D call. CDR3 sequence: CASSSNRGMNTEAFF. The CDR3 DNA sequence: TGTGCCAGCAGTTCTAACAGAGGCATGAACACTGAAGCTTTCTTT.